This TCR beta chain was found in a study of cytomegalovirus exposure and HLA in healthy donors. Comment on this clone: Its target is unknown.

Researchers ran the PCR with 60 Vbeta and 13 Jbeta primers. The protocol was immunoSEQ multiplex PCR, while the TCRdb copy is restricted to in-frame clones and leaves out a portion. The sample has about 200,000 clones, over 80% seen once. This CDR3 is built from 14 residues. Germline assignment: CDR1 LNHDA and CDR2 SQIVND (reference sequence). Trimming stripped 5 bases from V and 0 bases from J, with 9 bases between. General study results and limits: DRB1 showed the most TCR associations and HLA-C the fewest in a later analysis, as rates varied by HLA locus. V- and J-gene trimming in TCR beta was tied to a missense DCLRE1C variant by an analysis performed later.

The sequence came from a man younger than 40 in good health and CMV-seronegative. The genes are TRBV19 and TRBJ2-3, with D perhaps matching TRBD1 (6 bases). The sample taken for sequencing was PBMCs. The DNA of the CDR3 is TGTGCCAGTAGTCCGGACAGTAGCACAGATACGCAGTATTTT. As protein: CASSPDSSTDTQYF.